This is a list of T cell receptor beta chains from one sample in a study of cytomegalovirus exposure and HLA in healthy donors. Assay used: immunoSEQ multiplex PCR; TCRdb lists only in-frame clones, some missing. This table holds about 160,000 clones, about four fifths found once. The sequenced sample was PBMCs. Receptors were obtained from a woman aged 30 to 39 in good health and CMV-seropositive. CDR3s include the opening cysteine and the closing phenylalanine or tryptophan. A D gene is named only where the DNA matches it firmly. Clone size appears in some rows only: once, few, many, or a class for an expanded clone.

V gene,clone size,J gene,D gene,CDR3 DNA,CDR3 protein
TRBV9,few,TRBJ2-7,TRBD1,TGTGCCAGCAGCGTAGAAGGGGGCCCCTACGAGCAGTACTTC,CASSVEGGPYEQYF
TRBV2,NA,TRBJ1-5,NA,TGTGCCAGCAGTGAGGACAGTAGCAATCAGCCCCAGCATTTT,CASSEDSSNQPQHF
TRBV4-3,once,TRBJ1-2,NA,TGCGCCAGCAGCCAAGTGTCGACAGACTATGGCTACACCTTC,CASSQVSTDYGYTF
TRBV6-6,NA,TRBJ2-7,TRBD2,TGTGCCAGCAGTTACTCGGGGGGGGGAAGCCACGAGCAGTACTTC,CASSYSGGGSHEQYF
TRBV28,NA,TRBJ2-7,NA,TGTGCCAGCAGTTTAGGCCAGCGCGAGCAGTACTTC,CASSLGQREQYF
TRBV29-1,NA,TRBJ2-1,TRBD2,TGCAGCGTTGAAGGACTAGCGGGGGTCCTCTCCTACAATGAGCAGTTCTTC,CSVEGLAGVLSYNEQFF
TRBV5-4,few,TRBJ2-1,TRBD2,TGTGCCAGCAGGTCCCGAATAGCGGGAGACAATGAGCAGTTCTTC,CASRSRIAGDNEQFF
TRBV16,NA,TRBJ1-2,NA,TGTGCCAGCAGCCAACAATCAGCAGGGGACTATGGCTACACCTTC,CASSQQSAGDYGYTF
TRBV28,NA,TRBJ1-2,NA,TGTGCCAGCAGTCAGCCCAGGGAGGCCACCTTC,CASSQPREATF
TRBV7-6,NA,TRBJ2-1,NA,TGTGCCAGCAGCTTAAATGTCGGGGGGCGCCAGGATGAGCAGTTCTTC,CASSLNVGGRQDEQFF
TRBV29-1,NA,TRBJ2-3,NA,TGCAGCGTTCTGGGAGACCTTAGCACAGATACGCAGTATTTT,CSVLGDLSTDTQYF
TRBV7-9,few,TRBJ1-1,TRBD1,TGTGCCAGCAGCCGGACAGGGGGCGATTTCGGCACTGAAGCTTTCTTT,CASSRTGGDFGTEAFF
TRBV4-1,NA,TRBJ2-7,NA,TGCGCCAGCAGCCGAGAGGGGGGGTTCTCCTACGAGCAGTACTTC,CASSREGGFSYEQYF
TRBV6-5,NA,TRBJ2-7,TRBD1,TGTGCCAGCAGCCCGGGACAGCAGTCCTACGAGCAGTACTTC,CASSPGQQSYEQYF
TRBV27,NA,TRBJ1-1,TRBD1,TGTGCCAGCAGTTACGGGACAGGAAAAAGTTCTGAAGCTTTCTTT,CASSYGTGKSSEAFF
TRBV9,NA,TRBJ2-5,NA,TGTGCCAGCAGCGTAGATTCGGTTTCGGAGACCCAGTACTTC,CASSVDSVSETQYF